This TCR beta chain is drawn from a study of blood T cell repertoires in COVID-19. In the study overall: There were acute and convalescent COVID-19 samples, and they came from the United States, Italy and Spain. Sample material is recorded as cDNA or gDNA derived from T cells, B-cell-depleted T cells, or PBMCs.

Germline lookup yields CDR1 KGHDR and CDR2 SFDVKD. V was pared by 7 bases and J by 0 bases, with 9 bases between. The CDR3 totals 13 residues. Original processing notes: Estimated nucleated cell counts came from reference gene primer amplification. Profiled with immunoSEQ multiplex PCR; TCRdb holds only in-frame clones, not every one. V, J and clone size derive from that table, while D and trimming were established from the DNA sequence. Here the sample spans fewer than 300,000 clones, more than 70% being singletons. This clonotype was sampled from a woman younger than 35 with acute or convalescent COVID-19. The V gene is TRBV24-1, the J gene TRBJ2-7, with D possibly being TRBD1 (6 bases). The material sequenced was peripheral blood. CDR3 DNA sequence: TGTGCCACCAGAGCGGACAGCTCCTACGAGCAGTACTTC. Translation: CATRADSSYEQYF.